Each of the 21 T cell receptor beta chains below was sequenced from the same sample in a study of blood T cell repertoires in COVID-19. Profiled with immunoSEQ multiplex PCR; TCRdb holds only in-frame clones, not every one. Found here are approximately 170,000 clones, 83% of them singletons; the top ten hold roughly 18%. Sequencing was done on a sample of peripheral blood. These receptors came from a woman in her seventies who had recovered from COVID-19.

V is TRBV28 and J is TRBJ1-1; possibly TRBD1 for D (6 bases). Trimming shortened V by 5 bases and J by 2 bases, and 18 bases separated the two germline ends. The CDR3 is made up of 16 amino acids. CDR1 is MDHEN, CDR2 SYDVKM, per germline. The CDR3 loop reads CASSPPDRRSNTEAFF. For the CDR3, the DNA is TGTGCCAGCAGTCCCCCAGACAGGAGGTCAAACACTGAAGCTTTCTTT.

This chain links TRBV2 with TRBJ1-1, with a tentative D call TRBD1 (6 bases). CDR3 length equals 13 residues. V was clipped by 11 bases and J by 3 bases, with 16 bases between them. Germline V gives CDR1 SNHLY, CDR2 FYNNEI. CDR3 protein: CAENRVRDTEAFF. The CDR3 DNA reads TGTGCCGAAAACAGGGTAAGGGACACTGAAGCTTTCTTT.

This chain joins TRBV19 and TRBJ2-7, with TRBD2 matching 9 bases. The CDR3 totals 15 residues. Trimming cost V 5 bases and J 2 bases; bases outside gene matches: 7. Looked up from germline, CDR1 is LNHDA and CDR2 is SQIVND (reference sequence). The CDR3: CASSPGVAGAYEQYF. CDR3 DNA: TGTGCCAGTAGTCCGGGGGTAGCGGGGGCCTACGAGCAGTACTTC.

The gene calls are TRBV15 and TRBJ2-4; a weak D match, TRBD2 (5 bases). From germline, CDR1 is LNHNV and CDR2 YYDKDF (reference sequence). The germline V and J ends were trimmed by 3 bases and 9 bases, with 12 bases remaining between them. The CDR3 length is 13 residues. The CDR3 here is CATSRALGGIQYF. In DNA form, the CDR3 reads TGTGCCACCAGCAGGGCACTAGGAGGCATTCAGTACTTC.

CDR3 DNA: TGTGCCAGCACCACCGGGACAGGGTATTCACCCCTCCACTTT. Translation: CASTTGTGYSPLHF. The chain uses TRBV6-5 and TRBJ1-6, with TRBD1 identical over 9 bases. Losses at the gene ends were 7 bases for V and 8 bases for J; bases not matched to a gene: 6. The CDR3 has 14 amino acids. Germline CDR1 and CDR2: MNHEY and SVGAGI.

The V gene is TRBV6-1, the J gene TRBJ1-1; D is possibly TRBD1 (6 bases). The CDR3 spans 16 residues. Trimming pared 2 bases from V and 1 base from J, leaving 14 bases between. The germline V gene encodes CDR1 MNHNS and CDR2 SASEGT. CDR3 loop: CASSELQGTRNTEAFF. In DNA, the CDR3 is TGTGCCAGCAGTGAATTACAGGGTACTCGGAACACTGAAGCTTTCTTT.

The V gene is TRBV9, the J gene TRBJ2-1; 10 nucleotides agree with TRBD2. V dropped 4 bases and J dropped 5; count of bases not matched to a gene: 21. CDR3 size: 20 residues. Germline-derived CDR1 and CDR2 are SGDLS and YYNGEE. The DNA of the CDR3 is TGTGCCAGCAGCCTATTACCGCCGAGGGCTAGCGGGAGTGTGGACAATGAGCAGTTCTTC. It translates to CASSLLPPRASGSVDNEQFF. The whole variable domain, remainder taken from reference TRBV9 and TRBJ2-1, is DSGVTQTPKHLITATGQRVTLRCSPRSGDLSVYWYQQSLDQGLQFLIQYYNGEERAKGNILERFSAQQFPDLHSELNLSSLELGDSALYFCASSLLPPRASGSVDNEQFFGPGTRLTVL.

This clone was found a few times. The V and J genes are TRBV7-2 and TRBJ2-7; perhaps TRBD1 as D (6 bases). CDR1 is SGHTA and CDR2 is FQGNSA in the germline V gene. V lost 3 bases, J lost 3 bases, and 12 bases lay in between. The CDR3 is 14 residues long. CDR3 sequence reads: CASSLAGQFYEQYF. CDR3 nucleotide sequence: TGTGCCAGCAGCTTGGCCGGACAGTTCTACGAGCAGTACTTC.

This chain's CDR3 is CASSIAAGRAGYTF. CDR3 DNA: TGTGCCAGTAGTATAGCGGCGGGGAGGGCTGGCTACACCTTC. V is TRBV19 and J is TRBJ1-2; no firm D call. Germline V gives CDR1 LNHDA, CDR2 SQIVND (reference sequence). The CDR3 consists of 14 residues. V shed 1 base and J shed 7 bases, with 13 bases lying between them. The full variable domain, with the rest looked up from reference TRBV19 and TRBJ1-2, is DGGITQSPKYLFRKEGQNVTLSCEQNLNHDAMYWYRQDPGQGLRLIYYSQIVNDFQKGDIAEGYSVSREKKESFPLTVTSAQKNPTAFYLCASSIAAGRAGYTFGSGTRLTVV.

The chain uses TRBV18 and TRBJ1-3; TRBD1 matches 8 bases. This CDR3 region has 14 residues. Per the germline V gene, CDR1 is KGHSH and CDR2 is LQKENI. With V trimmed by 3 bases and J by 3 bases, 1 base remained unmatched. The CDR3 DNA reads as TGTGCCAGCTCACCGGGGACAGGTGGAAACACCATATATTTT. It specifies CASSPGTGGNTIYF.

The rearrangement links TRBV19 to TRBJ2-3; 7 nucleotides line up with TRBD1. J lost 4 bases, V lost 5 bases, and 3 bases had no gene match. From germline, CDR1 is LNHDA and CDR2 SQIVND (reference sequence). The CDR3 length is 13 residues. The CDR3 coding sequence is TGTGCCAGTAGTGCCGACAGGGCAGATACGCAGTATTTT. Translated: CASSADRADTQYF.

The chain links TRBV28 to TRBJ2-3; TRBD2 agrees at 8 bases. V shed 3 bases and J 1 base; nucleotides not matched to a gene: 18. The CDR3 extends over 20 amino acids. Germline V gives CDR1 MDHEN, CDR2 SYDVKM. The CDR3 loop is CASSFGWDSGATPGTDTQYF. The CDR3 DNA follows: TGTGCCAGCAGTTTTGGTTGGGATAGCGGGGCCACCCCCGGCACAGATACGCAGTATTTT.

This chain uses TRBV11-2 with TRBJ2-7; TRBD2 matches at 7 bases. Germline V CDR1 and CDR2: SGHAT, FQNNGV. CDR3 length: 15 amino acids. V was pared by 5 bases and J by 4 bases, with 11 bases of the junction left unmatched. The CDR3 region has the DNA TGTGCCAGCAGCCCCCCCCGCGGGACTAAATACGAGCAGTACTTC. Residues: CASSPPRGTKYEQYF.

The V gene is TRBV5-6, the J gene TRBJ2-1; the D gene is possibly TRBD2 (5 bases). Trimming removed 0 bases from V and 9 bases from J, with 10 bases in between. CDR3 size: 13 residues. Germline CDR1 SGHDT, CDR2 YYEEEE. As DNA, the CDR3 is TGTGCCAGCAGCTTGGCGTTGGGGAGTGAGCAGTTCTTC. Translation: CASSLALGSEQFF.

This clone has a handful of counts. The chain combines TRBV11-2 with TRBJ2-3, with 8 nucleotides matching TRBD2. Germline V gene data show CDR1 as SGHAT and CDR2 as FQNNGV. Germline trimming cut 8 bases from V and 14 bases from J; bases unmatched to any gene: 9. This CDR3 is built from 11 residues. The chain's CDR3 is CASGGGGPGYF. CDR3 bases: TGTGCCAGCGGAGGCGGGGGGCCCGGGTATTTT.

V is TRBV5-1 and J is TRBJ1-4; tentatively, D is TRBD1 (5 bases). The V and J ends lost 4 bases and 0 bases respectively, with 10 bases between them. The CDR3 consists of 15 residues. Per the germline V gene, CDR1 is SGHRS and CDR2 is YFSETQ. DNA for the CDR3: TGCGCCAGCAGCCCGGGGGGGGCAACTAATGAAAAACTGTTTTTT. Its translation: CASSPGGATNEKLFF.

The chain has TRBV18 and TRBJ1-1; D might be TRBD1 (5 bases). CDR1 and CDR2 (germline): KGHSH, LQKENI. The germline V and J ends were trimmed by 3 bases and 2 bases, with 13 bases remaining between them. This CDR3 is 15 amino acids long. The CDR3 bases are TGTGCCAGCTCACCTAACAGGCTTGCTAACACTGAAGCTTTCTTT. As protein: CASSPNRLANTEAFF.

The J gene is TRBJ2-1, the V gene TRBV6-5; 7 nucleotides line up with TRBD2. The CDR3 is 13 amino acids. With V trimmed by 6 bases and J by 13 bases, 12 bases remained unmatched. CDR1 is MNHEY, CDR2 SVGAGI, per germline. CDR3 DNA sequence: TGTGCCAGCAGCCCCGGACTAGTAATGCCCCAGTTCTTC. Its protein product is CASSPGLVMPQFF.

The rearrangement joins TRBV11-3 to TRBJ2-2; tentative D call: TRBD2 (6 bases). V lost 8 bases and J lost 2, with 12 bases in between. Per germline, CDR1 SGHNT and CDR2 YENEEA. The CDR3 has 14 residues. This CDR3 reads CASSRGTNTGELFF. The CDR3 DNA is TGTGCCAGCTCTCGGGGGACCAACACCGGGGAGCTGTTTTTT.

This clone has just a few counts. The chain combines TRBV3-1 (or the pseudogene TRBV3-2) with TRBJ2-5; perhaps TRBD1 as D (5 bases). Germline assignment: CDR1 LGHDT and CDR2 YNNKEL (reference sequence). The CDR3 is 15 amino acids. With 4 bases removed from V and 5 bases from J, the gap between germline ends came to 17 bases. DNA of the CDR3: TGTGCCAGCAGCCCACAGGCCTCAAAGGGGGAGACCCAGTACTTC. Translation: CASSPQASKGETQYF.

V gene TRBV24-1 combines with J gene TRBJ2-4; D not certain. The CDR3 consists of 14 residues. The V gene's germline CDR1 is KGHDR and CDR2 SFDVKD. With 1 base removed from V and 6 bases from J, the gap between germline ends came to 9 bases. CDR3 sequence reads: CATSDFDNRNIQYF. The CDR3 DNA follows: TGTGCCACCAGTGATTTCGACAACCGAAACATTCAGTACTTC.